The rows below give T cell receptor beta chains drawn from one sample of a study of blood T cell repertoires in COVID-19. Repertoires were generated with immunoSEQ multiplex PCR, while TCRdb's copy carries only in-frame clones and drops some. The sample lists about 80,000 clones, 78% occurring once. Sequenced input: peripheral blood. These TCRs come from a human donor in a cohort sampled during active COVID-19. Both conserved end residues are part of each CDR3. The D gene is left open where the match is weak. For some rows the clone size is stated as once, few or many, or as a class when expanded; others skip it.

clone size	V gene	J gene	D gene	CDR3 DNA	CDR3 protein
NA	TRBV27	TRBJ2-2	NA	TGTGCCAGGCGGCACGGGGAGCTGTTTTTT	CARRHGELFF
NA	TRBV24-1	TRBJ2-3	TRBD2	TGTGCCACCAGTGGTGGTAGCGGGTGGGGCACAGATACGCAGTATTTT	CATSGGSGWGTDTQYF
NA	TRBV3-1/TRBV3-2	TRBJ1-1	NA	TGTGCCAGCAGCCCCACGGGAGGGGGCACTGAAGCTTTCTTT	CASSPTGGGTEAFF
NA	TRBV18	TRBJ2-7	TRBD2	TGTGCCAGCTCACCAACGGGAGGGGCGGGCGAGCAGTACTTC	CASSPTGGAGEQYF
NA	TRBV11-2	TRBJ2-1	TRBD1	TGTGCCAGCAGCTTAGAGGGGTATCAGGGGGCCAATGAGCAGTTCTTC	CASSLEGYQGANEQFF
NA	TRBV20-1	TRBJ1-2	NA	TGCAGTGCTCTCAGCGAGTATGGCTACACCTTC	CSALSEYGYTF
NA	TRBV19	TRBJ2-2	TRBD1	TGTGCCAGTCGAAACAGGGGGCGAGGAACCGGGGAGCTGTTTTTT	CASRNRGRGTGELFF
NA	TRBV19	TRBJ2-1	TRBD2	TGTGCCATTGGGATTAGCGGGGGGAGTGCCTACAATGAGCAGTTCTTC	CAIGISGGSAYNEQFF
NA	TRBV29-1	TRBJ2-7	TRBD2	TGCAGCGTAGCGGGGGGAACAGGGTACGAGCAGTACTTC	CSVAGGTGYEQYF
NA	TRBV18	TRBJ1-1	NA	TGTGCCAGCTCACCACCGGACATTGAGTACACTGAAGCTTTCTTT	CASSPPDIEYTEAFF
NA	TRBV7-9	TRBJ1-6	TRBD1	TGTGCCAGCAGCTTAGTAGGGGGCTCCGCTACAAATTCACCCCTCCACTTT	CASSLVGGSATNSPLHF
NA	TRBV19	TRBJ2-3	TRBD1	TGTGCCAGTAGAGAGGGGGCGGGTGGCACAGATACGCAGTATTTT	CASREGAGGTDTQYF
NA	TRBV7-2	TRBJ2-3	NA	TGTGCCAGCAGCTTAGAGGGGGGGTTATTTGCGCAGTATTTT	CASSLEGGLFAQYF
NA	TRBV11-2	TRBJ1-1	NA	TGTGCCAGCAGCTTAGGAAGGGGGAACACTGAAGCTTTCTTT	CASSLGRGNTEAFF
NA	TRBV5-1	TRBJ2-5	TRBD2	TGCGCCAGCAGCTTGGTTGAGAGGGAGGGAACAGAGACCCAGTACTTC	CASSLVEREGTETQYF
few	TRBV19	TRBJ2-2	TRBD2	TGTGCCAGTAGCGGCGGGAGGGGTCCGAACACCGGGGAGCTGTTTTTT	CASSGGRGPNTGELFF
NA	TRBV11-3	TRBJ1-4	TRBD1	TGTGCCAGCAGCTTAGATGAGGACAGGTGTGCAACTAATGAAAAACTGTTTTTT	CASSLDEDRCATNEKLFF
many	TRBV11-2	TRBJ1-2	NA	TGTGCCAGCAGCCCCTACCCCCCTAACTATGGCTACACCTTC	CASSPYPPNYGYTF
NA	TRBV5-1	TRBJ2-2	TRBD1	TGCGCCAGCAGCTTAGCAACGGGACAGGCGAACACCGGGGAGCTGTTTTTT	CASSLATGQANTGELFF
NA	TRBV28	TRBJ2-3	TRBD1	TGTGCCAGCAGTTCGGACAGGGGGCAAGCAGATACGCAGTATTTT	CASSSDRGQADTQYF
few	TRBV9	TRBJ2-5	TRBD2	TGTGCCAGCAGCGCGACTAGCGGGGGGGCCCAAGAGACCCAGTACTTC	CASSATSGGAQETQYF
NA	TRBV3-1/TRBV3-2	TRBJ1-2	TRBD1	TGTGCCAGCAGGGACCCCAGGGGGCATGGCTACACCTTC	CASRDPRGHGYTF
NA	TRBV4-2	TRBJ2-3	NA	TGTGCCAGCAGCCCTCAATGGGCTACCACAGATACGCAGTATTTT	CASSPQWATTDTQYF
NA	TRBV27	TRBJ2-7	NA	TGTGCCAGCAGTTCCGGACAGAACGAGCAGTACTTC	CASSSGQNEQYF
NA	TRBV5-6	TRBJ1-3	NA	TGTGCCAGCAGCTCGGACAGCTTAAGCTCTGGAAACACCATATATTTT	CASSSDSLSSGNTIYF
NA	TRBV7-8	TRBJ1-1	NA	TGTGCCAGCAGCCCTGGACAGACTGAAGCTTTCTTT	CASSPGQTEAFF
NA	TRBV2	TRBJ1-1	NA	TGTGCCAGCACGATGACATTTAAGAACACTGAAGCTTTCTTT	CASTMTFKNTEAFF
NA	TRBV7-2	TRBJ2-4	NA	TGTGCCAGCAGCTTAGACATAAACGCCAAAAACATTCAGTACTTC	CASSLDINAKNIQYF
NA	TRBV5-1	TRBJ2-7	NA	TGCGCCAGCAGCTTAAACAGCCACTACGAGCAGTACTTC	CASSLNSHYEQYF
NA	TRBV28	TRBJ2-1	TRBD1	TGTGCCAGCAGTTCCCCGGGACAGGGACACAATGAGCAGTTCTTC	CASSSPGQGHNEQFF
NA	TRBV5-1	TRBJ2-5	NA	TGCGCCAGCAGTCAACGACGGGAAAAAGAGACCCAGTACTTC	CASSQRREKETQYF
NA	TRBV4-2	TRBJ1-5	TRBD1	TGTGCCAGCAGCCAACAGGGACAGGGTAGGGATCAGCCCCAGCATTTT	CASSQQGQGRDQPQHF
NA	TRBV11-3	TRBJ1-1	NA	TGTGCCAGCAGCGCCCAGCGGGATAACACTGAAGCTTTCTTT	CASSAQRDNTEAFF
few	TRBV4-1	TRBJ1-5	TRBD1	TGCGCCAGCAGCCAAGGACAGGGGAGTGAGCCCCAGCATTTT	CASSQGQGSEPQHF
many	TRBV7-8	TRBJ2-3	TRBD2	TGTGCCAGCAGCCCGGGGGGAACTAGCACAGATACGCAGTATTTT	CASSPGGTSTDTQYF
NA	TRBV7-8	TRBJ2-2	NA	TGTGCCAGCAGCCCAGACGGGGAGCTGTTTTTT	CASSPDGELFF
NA	TRBV5-4	TRBJ1-1	NA	TGTGCCAGCAGTAGACAGGTTCCGCTTATGAACACTGAAGCTTTCTTT	CASSRQVPLMNTEAFF
NA	TRBV6-6	TRBJ2-5	TRBD1	TGTGCCAGCAGCTTACCGGGACAGGGCCGGGAGACCCAGTACTTC	CASSLPGQGRETQYF
NA	TRBV6-5	TRBJ2-7	TRBD1	TGTGCCAGCAGTTACGGTTGGGACAGCTCCTACGAGCAGTACTTC	CASSYGWDSSYEQYF
NA	TRBV6-2/TRBV6-3	TRBJ1-2	NA	TGTGCCAGCAGTAGGGGCCGGCCCACTAACTATGGCTACACCTTC	CASSRGRPTNYGYTF
NA	TRBV27	TRBJ1-5	TRBD1	TGTGCCAGCAGTCCGACAGGGTCAAGCAATCAGCCCCAGCATTTT	CASSPTGSSNQPQHF
NA	TRBV6-5	TRBJ1-2	TRBD1	TGTGCCAGCAGTTTCACAGGGGAAGGCTACACCTTC	CASSFTGEGYTF
many	TRBV30	TRBJ1-4	TRBD1	TGTGCCTGGAGGGAGACAGGGGGGGATGAAAAACTGTTTTTT	CAWRETGGDEKLFF
NA	TRBV6-5	TRBJ1-1	NA	TGTGCCAGCACCCTTACCATCGGGAACACTGAAGCTTTCTTT	CASTLTIGNTEAFF
few	TRBV4-1	TRBJ1-1	NA	TGCGCCAGCAGCCAACGACAGGTTCTAAACACTGAAGCTTTCTTT	CASSQRQVLNTEAFF
once	TRBV29-1	TRBJ2-6	TRBD2	TGCAGCGTTGTATCGGAGACTAGCGGGAGCCCTGGGGCCAACGTCCTGACTTTC	CSVVSETSGSPGANVLTF
NA	TRBV7-7	TRBJ1-4	NA	TGTGCCAGCAGCTTAGGTCTTAATGAAAAACTGTTTTTT	CASSLGLNEKLFF
NA	TRBV19	TRBJ1-1	TRBD1	TGTGCCAGTAGGACAGGGGGCGTGAACACTGAAGCTTTCTTT	CASRTGGVNTEAFF
NA	TRBV30	TRBJ1-2	NA	TGTGCCTGGGAAGGACATTTAAATAACTATGGCTACACCTTC	CAWEGHLNNYGYTF
NA	TRBV4-1	TRBJ1-1	NA	TGCGCCAGCAGCCAAGATTTGGGACTTCAAACTGAAGCTTTCTTT	CASSQDLGLQTEAFF
NA	TRBV15	TRBJ1-5	NA	TGTGCCACCAGCAGAGTACCCGGGGGGGGCAATCAGCCCCAGCATTTT	CATSRVPGGGNQPQHF
NA	TRBV7-9	TRBJ2-2	TRBD1	TGTGCCAGCAGTTCGGGACAGCGGAACACCGGGGAGCTGTTTTTT	CASSSGQRNTGELFF
NA	TRBV5-8	TRBJ2-7	TRBD2	TGTGCCAGCAGCTCCGGGGGGAGGGGTTCCTACGAGCAGTACTTC	CASSSGGRGSYEQYF
NA	TRBV7-3	TRBJ1-1	TRBD1	TGTGCCAGCAGCTTAATGGGAGGCAGGGGGTCCACTGAAGCTTTCTTT	CASSLMGGRGSTEAFF
NA	TRBV3-1/TRBV3-2	TRBJ1-2	NA	TGTGCCAGCAGCCAAACCTGGGCAACAGGTCGGACCTATGGCTACACCTTC	CASSQTWATGRTYGYTF